This T cell receptor beta chain was documented in a study of shared clonotypes between healthy human individuals. Study-level background: The donor pool was made up of a couple of women and three men aged 18 to 49.

The data were produced by immunoSEQ multiplex PCR, yet TCRdb's version contains in-frame clones alone and is incomplete. The sample includes about 2.2 million clones, about 94% of them seen just once. Positive CCR7 selection of CD45RO-negative cells yielded the naive CD8 cells, and terminally differentiated effector memory CD45RA+ cells were excluded. The sequenced sample consisted of naive CD8+ T cells from PBMCs. This sequence originates from a man between 18 and 29 years old in good health. Some clones in this sample may be carry-over from other donors' samples.

This CDR3 is CASSQDRTDTEAFF. In nucleotides, the CDR3 is TGCGCCAGCAGCCAAGACAGGACGGACACTGAAGCTTTCTTT. The chain couples TRBV4-3 to TRBJ1-1; D not resolved. The length of the CDR3 is 14 residues. Germline CDR1 LGHNA, CDR2 YSLEER. V dropped 0 bases and J dropped 3 bases, with 8 bases sitting between them.